The rows below give T cell receptor beta chains drawn from one sample of a study of cytomegalovirus exposure and HLA in healthy donors. Data came from immunoSEQ multiplex PCR; TCRdb stores just in-frame clones and leaves some out. This sample has roughly 62,000 clones; 60% to 80% occur once, and the top ten carry approximately 3.4%. The sample taken for sequencing was PBMCs. The receptor source for this set is a woman between 35 and 50 years old in good health and CMV-seropositive. Each CDR3 is given without its conserved first and last residue. The order of the fields is J gene, V gene, D gene, CDR3 protein. The D gene is left open where the match is weak.

j_gene: TRBJ1-5
v_gene: TRBV5-8
d_gene: NA
CDR3aa: ASSSQYQPQH

j_gene: TRBJ2-1
v_gene: TRBV7-8
d_gene: NA
CDR3aa: ASSFTTGSYNEQF

j_gene: TRBJ2-5
v_gene: TRBV6-5
d_gene: NA
CDR3aa: ASSYSHSGETQY

j_gene: TRBJ2-3
v_gene: TRBV19
d_gene: TRBD2
CDR3aa: ASSNSGGLAYTDTQY

j_gene: TRBJ1-2
v_gene: TRBV19
d_gene: TRBD1
CDR3aa: ASEQGYGYT

j_gene: TRBJ2-1
v_gene: TRBV6-4
d_gene: TRBD1
CDR3aa: ASSLGGRLDEQF

j_gene: TRBJ1-3
v_gene: TRBV7-9
d_gene: NA
CDR3aa: ASSSIFGPSGNTIY

j_gene: TRBJ2-7
v_gene: TRBV7-9
d_gene: TRBD1
CDR3aa: ASSLRRTGNEQY

j_gene: TRBJ1-2
v_gene: TRBV5-5
d_gene: NA
CDR3aa: ASSPGGQGYGYT

j_gene: TRBJ1-3
v_gene: TRBV5-1
d_gene: TRBD1
CDR3aa: ASTSTGTGTGNTIY

j_gene: TRBJ1-2
v_gene: TRBV7-9
d_gene: NA
CDR3aa: ASSSDGQHITVYGYT

j_gene: TRBJ2-7
v_gene: TRBV27
d_gene: NA
CDR3aa: ASSSRLRNEQY

j_gene: TRBJ1-2
v_gene: TRBV11-2
d_gene: NA
CDR3aa: ASSLDRGNYGYT

j_gene: TRBJ1-1
v_gene: TRBV6-1
d_gene: NA
CDR3aa: ASMQAGTEAF

j_gene: TRBJ1-2
v_gene: TRBV28
d_gene: TRBD1
CDR3aa: ASSPPTDRGGGYT

j_gene: TRBJ2-7
v_gene: TRBV20-1
d_gene: TRBD1
CDR3aa: SATTGYEQY